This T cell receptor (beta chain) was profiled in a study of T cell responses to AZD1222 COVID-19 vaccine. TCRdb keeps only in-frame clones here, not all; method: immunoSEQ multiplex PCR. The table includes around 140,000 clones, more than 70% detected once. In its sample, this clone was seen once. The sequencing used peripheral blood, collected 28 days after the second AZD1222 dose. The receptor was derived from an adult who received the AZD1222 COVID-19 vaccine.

The CDR3 reads CASSQDPGKSQPQHF. The CDR3 DNA is TGTGCCAGCAGCCAAGATCCTGGGAAAAGCCAGCCCCAGCATTTT. The chain uses TRBV3-1 (or the pseudogene TRBV3-2) and TRBJ1-5, with no clear D. Germline CDR1 is LGHDT and CDR2 is YNNKEL (reference sequence). Deletions cut 0 bases from V and 7 bases from J, with 13 bases between. The CDR3 extends over 15 amino acids.